A selection of T cell receptor beta chains follows, all from one sample in a study of blood T cell repertoires in COVID-19. Generated by immunoSEQ multiplex PCR, the TCRdb table keeps only in-frame clones and is missing some. The table records roughly 290,000 clones, approximately 90% of them present only once. The sequencing input was peripheral blood. The receptors originated from a man aged 25-45 years with acute or convalescent COVID-19. Each CDR3 is given with its conserved first and last residue. The D gene is left open where the match is weak. Clone size appears in some rows only: once, few, many, or a class for an expanded clone.

clone size,V gene,J gene,D gene,CDR3 DNA,CDR3 protein
once,TRBV27,TRBJ1-4,TRBD1,TGTGCCAGCAGACAGGGGATGGGTGAAAAACTGTTTTTT,CASRQGMGEKLFF
NA,TRBV9,TRBJ1-6,NA,TGTGCCAGCAGCTTCCGGGACTCTTCACCCCTCCACTTT,CASSFRDSSPLHF
NA,TRBV9,TRBJ1-4,NA,TGTGCCAGCAGCGTAGGTGCCAGGGGCGGTGAAAAACTGTTTTTT,CASSVGARGGEKLFF
NA,TRBV9,TRBJ1-4,NA,TGTGCCAGCAGCCCCGTGGGGGGTGCAACTAATGAAAAACTGTTTTTT,CASSPVGGATNEKLFF
NA,TRBV9,TRBJ2-1,TRBD1,TGTGCCAGCAGCCTACTCCGGGACAGTTACTACAATGAGCAGTTCTTC,CASSLLRDSYYNEQFF
NA,TRBV30,TRBJ2-7,TRBD1,TGTGCCTGGAGGACAGGGCTCTACGAGCAGTACTTC,CAWRTGLYEQYF
NA,TRBV28,TRBJ1-5,NA,TGTGCCAGCACCGAGGACAACCTCAATCAGCCCCAGCATTTT,CASTEDNLNQPQHF
NA,TRBV28,TRBJ2-2,TRBD1,TGTGCCAGCAGTTTATCGGGGACAGGTAACACCGGGGAGCTGTTTTTT,CASSLSGTGNTGELFF
NA,TRBV28,TRBJ1-5,NA,TGTGCCAGCAGTTTGCGCGGTATCAATCAGCCCCAGCATTTT,CASSLRGINQPQHF
NA,TRBV28,TRBJ1-4,TRBD1,TGTGCCAGCAACGGACAGGGGGCTTTAAGGGAAAAACTGTTTTTT,CASNGQGALREKLFF
NA,TRBV5-5,TRBJ1-1,TRBD1,TGTGCCAGCAGCTGGAAGCCCGACCGGGACAGGGGTACTGAAGCTTTCTTT,CASSWKPDRDRGTEAFF
NA,TRBV28,TRBJ2-7,TRBD2,TGTGCCAGCAGCTACCCCAGGACTAGCCGGGGCGAGCAGTACTTC,CASSYPRTSRGEQYF
NA,TRBV11-2,TRBJ2-5,NA,TGTGCCAGCAGCATACGCGGGGACCAAGAGACCCAGTACTTC,CASSIRGDQETQYF
NA,TRBV6-5,TRBJ1-6,NA,TGTGCCAGCAGTTACACCACAGGGACGAATTCACCCCTCCACTTT,CASSYTTGTNSPLHF
few,TRBV6-5,TRBJ1-5,NA,TGTGCCAGCAGGAGGGAAACGGGACAGCCCCAGCATTTT,CASRRETGQPQHF
NA,TRBV6-5,TRBJ1-2,TRBD1,TGTGCCAGCTTTAGTTACAGGGGGCCTAACTATGGCTACACCTTC,CASFSYRGPNYGYTF
NA,TRBV7-9,TRBJ2-5,TRBD2,TGTGCCAGCAGCGCCAATAGCGGGTCCCAAGAGACCCAGTACTTC,CASSANSGSQETQYF
NA,TRBV19,TRBJ1-2,TRBD1,TGTGCCAGTAGTATCGGATCACAGGGGGCGAAAGGCTACACCTTC,CASSIGSQGAKGYTF
NA,TRBV29-1,TRBJ1-2,TRBD1,TGCAGCGTGTCCGGAAACAGGGGGACCTATGGCTACACCTTC,CSVSGNRGTYGYTF
NA,TRBV5-5,TRBJ2-2,NA,TGTGCCAGCAGCTCATACTCATCGAACACCGGGGAGCTGTTTTTT,CASSSYSSNTGELFF
NA,TRBV30,TRBJ1-4,TRBD1,TGTGCCTGGAGTGTCCCAATCCATCAGGGGGCAACTGAAAAACTGTTTTTT,CAWSVPIHQGATEKLFF
once,TRBV5-1,TRBJ2-3,NA,TGCGCCAGCAGCCTACTGGGGACTAGCACAGATACGCAGTATTTT,CASSLLGTSTDTQYF
NA,TRBV28,TRBJ1-6,NA,TGTGCCAGCAGAATTGGACAGATTAATTCACCCCTCCACTTT,CASRIGQINSPLHF
NA,TRBV19,TRBJ2-2,TRBD1,TGTGCCAGTAAAACAGGGGGCCGGGACGGGGAGCTGTTTTTT,CASKTGGRDGELFF
NA,TRBV6-5,TRBJ1-5,NA,TGTGCCAGCAGAGACCCGGGTGTTCAGCCCCAGCATTTT,CASRDPGVQPQHF
once,TRBV7-9,TRBJ2-1,NA,TGTGCCAGCAGCTCCATCGTAGCAGGGGGACTAGGGGTCGCTGAGCAGTTCTTC,CASSSIVAGGLGVAEQFF
NA,TRBV6-5,TRBJ2-3,NA,TGTGCCAGCAGTAGTACCTGGGAGGATACGCAGTATTTT,CASSSTWEDTQYF
NA,TRBV28,TRBJ2-7,NA,TGTGCCAGCAGTTTACGACGGAGGATCTCCTACGAGCAGTACTTC,CASSLRRRISYEQYF
NA,TRBV7-8,TRBJ2-3,NA,TGTGCCAGCAGCTTAGCGGGGGGGCGGGGGACGCAGTATTTT,CASSLAGGRGTQYF
NA,TRBV19,TRBJ1-1,NA,TGTGCCAGTAGTTGGGCGAACACTGAAGCTTTCTTT,CASSWANTEAFF
NA,TRBV5-8,TRBJ1-5,NA,TGTGCCAGCAGCCCACGGTCTCAGCCCCAGCATTTT,CASSPRSQPQHF
NA,TRBV6-5,TRBJ1-2,NA,TGTGCCAGCACCCCCGGGGGGCTAATCTATGGCTACACCTTC,CASTPGGLIYGYTF
NA,TRBV4-1,TRBJ2-3,NA,TGCGCCAGCAGCCAATTCAGTAGAGGGGGGGGTAGCACAGATACGCAGTATTTT,CASSQFSRGGGSTDTQYF
NA,TRBV5-1,TRBJ2-5,NA,TGCGCCAGCAGCTTGGCAGCTAGCCCGAGGGAGACCCAGTACTTC,CASSLAASPRETQYF
once,TRBV30,TRBJ1-5,NA,TGTGCCTGGAGTGAGAGGGGGGGTTGGAAGCCCCAGCATTTT,CAWSERGGWKPQHF
once,TRBV18,TRBJ2-1,NA,TGTGCCAGCTCACCCCGTGCGGGTGCAGGCTGGGGTGAGCAGTTCTTC,CASSPRAGAGWGEQFF
NA,TRBV18,TRBJ2-3,NA,TGTGCCAGCTCACAGGGGGCAGATACGCAGTATTTT,CASSQGADTQYF
few,TRBV28,TRBJ1-5,TRBD1,TGTGCCAGCAGTTCACTCCGGGACAGGGGGCTAGTATCTTTTAGCAATCAGCCCCAGCATTTT,CASSSLRDRGLVSFSNQPQHF
NA,TRBV3-1/TRBV3-2,TRBJ1-1,NA,TGTGCCAGCAGCCAAGGGGCAGTAACTGAAGCTTTCTTT,CASSQGAVTEAFF
NA,TRBV6-5,TRBJ2-3,TRBD2,TGTGCCAGCAGTCGTGGGACTAGCGGGGCAGATACGCAGTATTTT,CASSRGTSGADTQYF
NA,TRBV20-1,TRBJ2-5,TRBD2,TGCAGTGCTAGTCCAGCGGGGCAACAAGAGACCCAGTACTTC,CSASPAGQQETQYF
NA,TRBV5-1,TRBJ1-6,TRBD1,TGCGCCAGCAGCTTTCGGGACAGGATAAGCTCCTATAATTCACCCCTCCACTTT,CASSFRDRISSYNSPLHF
NA,TRBV28,TRBJ1-1,NA,TGTGCCAGCAGCTTAACAGGGCTGAACACTGAAGCTTTCTTT,CASSLTGLNTEAFF
NA,TRBV6-4,TRBJ2-7,NA,TGTGCCAGCAGTCTTGTACCTAGCCGAGTCTACGAGCAGTACTTC,CASSLVPSRVYEQYF
NA,TRBV5-1,TRBJ1-2,NA,TGCGCCAGCAGCCATCAGACAGTATATGGCTACACCTTC,CASSHQTVYGYTF
NA,TRBV28,TRBJ1-6,NA,TGTGCCAGCAGTTTAGTTGCGTCGGGGGGGATTAATTCACCCCTCCACTTT,CASSLVASGGINSPLHF
NA,TRBV18,TRBJ2-7,NA,TGTGCCAGCTCACCACAGGAGGGTATTAACGAGCAGTACTTC,CASSPQEGINEQYF
once,TRBV5-4,TRBJ2-1,TRBD2,TGTGCCAGCAGTTCCGGGAGGGACTACCTTTACAATGAGCAGTTCTTC,CASSSGRDYLYNEQFF
NA,TRBV28,TRBJ1-3,TRBD1,TGTGCCAGCAGTCCCGGGACAGGGTTTACTGGAAACACCATATATTTT,CASSPGTGFTGNTIYF
NA,TRBV14,TRBJ2-1,NA,TGTGCCAGCAGCCAAGGCGGGGTTTACAATGAGCAGTTCTTC,CASSQGGVYNEQFF
few,TRBV30,TRBJ1-2,TRBD1,TGTGCCTGGTCGAGGGACAGACCCTATGGCTACACCTTC,CAWSRDRPYGYTF
NA,TRBV4-2,TRBJ2-1,TRBD2,TGTGCCAGCAGCCCGCGGACTAGCGGCAATGAGCAGTTCTTC,CASSPRTSGNEQFF
NA,TRBV15,TRBJ2-3,TRBD2,TGTGCCACCAGCAGAGAAGTTAGCGGGGGCGCAGATACGCAGTATTTT,CATSREVSGGADTQYF
once,TRBV9,TRBJ1-2,NA,TGTGCCAGCAGCGTAGCGGCAGGGAACCCCCAAACCTATGGCTACACCTTC,CASSVAAGNPQTYGYTF
NA,TRBV28,TRBJ1-2,NA,TGTGCCAGCAGCCTCTTGTGGGGAGACTATGGCTACACCTTC,CASSLLWGDYGYTF
NA,TRBV9,TRBJ2-7,TRBD2,TGTGCCAGCAGCGTAGGGGGGGGGACCTCCTCCTACGAGCAGTACTTC,CASSVGGGTSSYEQYF
NA,TRBV18,TRBJ1-5,TRBD1,TGTGCCAGCTCACCGACAGGGGGTGGCAATCAGCCCCAGCATTTT,CASSPTGGGNQPQHF
NA,TRBV4-1,TRBJ1-3,NA,TGCGCCGGTGCCCTGAGCTCTGGAAACACCATATATTTT,CAGALSSGNTIYF
NA,TRBV5-5,TRBJ2-3,TRBD2,TGTGCCAGCAGCTTGTCCGAGCGGGAGCAGTATTTT,CASSLSEREQYF